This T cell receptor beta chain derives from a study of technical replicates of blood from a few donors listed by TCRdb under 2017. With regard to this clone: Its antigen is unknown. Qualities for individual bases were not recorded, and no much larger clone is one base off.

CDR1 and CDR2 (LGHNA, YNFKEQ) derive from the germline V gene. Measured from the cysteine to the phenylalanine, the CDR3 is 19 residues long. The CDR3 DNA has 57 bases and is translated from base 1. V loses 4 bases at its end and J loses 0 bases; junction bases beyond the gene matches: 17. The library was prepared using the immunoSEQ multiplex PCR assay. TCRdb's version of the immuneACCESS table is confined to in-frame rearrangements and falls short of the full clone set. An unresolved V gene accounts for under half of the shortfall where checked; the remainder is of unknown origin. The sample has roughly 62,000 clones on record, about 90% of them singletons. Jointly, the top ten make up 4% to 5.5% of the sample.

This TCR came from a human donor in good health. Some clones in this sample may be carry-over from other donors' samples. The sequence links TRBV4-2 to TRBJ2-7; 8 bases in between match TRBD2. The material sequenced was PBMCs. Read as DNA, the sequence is TGTGCCAGCAGCCTCGGTGCGGGGGGCGACCCCATTTCCTCCTACGAGCAGTACTTC. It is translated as CASSLGAGGDPISSYEQYF.